Below are 2 T cell receptor beta chains sequenced from a single sample in a study of blood T cells in healthy people across ages. Together with a sample-barcoded 5' primer, a J-beta primer mix was included in a second PCR lasting about 7 to 11 cycles. TCRdb reanalysed the 5' RACE reads using MiXCR and keeps one entry per CDR3 protein. Of about 1.4 million distinct CDR3 sequences detected, approximately 59% appear once; the ten largest clones hold 6.5% to 8.5%. Sequencing input: blood. The receptors derive from a man aged 18 to 30 in good health.

This clonotype came up a few times. This sequence joins TRBV7-2 and TRBJ2-4; D might be TRBD1 (6 bases). The J call may be wrong; the DNA end is better matched by TRBJ2-7. Per the germline V gene, CDR1 is SGHTA and CDR2 is FQGNSA. CDR3 size: 14 residues. CDR3 region: CASSPHQGPYEQYF. As DNA, the CDR3 is TGTGCCAGCAGCCCACACCAGGGGCCCTACGAGCAGTACTTC.

The chain couples TRBV9 to TRBJ2-7; the match to TRBD1 covers 9 bases. CDR1 and CDR2 (germline): SGDLS, YYNGEE. The J segment lost 2 bases and the V segment lost 3 bases, leaving 9 bases of the junction unmatched. CDR3 length equals 16 residues. CDR3 DNA: TGTGCCAGCAGCGCCCTTCGGGACAGGGAGACCTACGAGCAGTACTTC. It encodes CASSALRDRETYEQYF.